One and the same sample provided the 19 T cell receptor beta chains below, sequenced in a study of T cell responses to AZD1222 COVID-19 vaccine. Libraries were prepared by immunoSEQ multiplex PCR; TCRdb keeps only in-frame clonotypes and omits some of them. The sample includes 150,000 to 200,000 clones, around 87% of them seen just once. This specimen consisted of peripheral blood, obtained on day 0 of AZD1222 vaccination. Source of these receptors: an adult in good health.

This rearrangement joins TRBV4-1 to TRBJ2-5; D may be TRBD2 (5 bases). The CDR3 is made up of 16 amino acids. Looked up from germline, CDR1 is MGHRA and CDR2 is YSYEKL. Trimming took off 3 bases at V and 0 bases at J, with 14 bases between the two ends. The CDR3 nucleotides read TGCGCCAGCAGCCACCGACCGCCGGGGAACCAAGAGACCCAGTACTTC. This codes for CASSHRPPGNQETQYF.

This chain uses TRBV9 with TRBJ1-1, with D possibly being TRBD1 (5 bases). The CDR3 has 12 residues. In germline, CDR1 is SGDLS, CDR2 YYNGEE. Trimming pared 3 bases from V and 8 bases from J, leaving 11 bases between. CDR3 coding DNA: TGTGCCAGCAGCGCCCCCCGGACAGAAGCTTTCTTT. As protein: CASSAPRTEAFF. Complete variable domain (other parts from reference TRBV9 and TRBJ1-1): DSGVTQTPKHLITATGQRVTLRCSPRSGDLSVYWYQQSLDQGLQFLIQYYNGEERAKGNILERFSAQQFPDLHSELNLSSLELGDSALYFCASSAPRTEAFFGQGTRLTVV.

This sequence joins TRBV27 and TRBJ1-2; the D gene is possibly TRBD1 (6 bases). CDR1 is MNHEY, CDR2 SMNVEV, per germline (reference sequence). This CDR3 contains 16 residues. With 5 bases removed from V and 0 bases from J, the gap between germline ends came to 16 bases. The CDR3 DNA reads TGTGCCAGCAGTCCCAGGACAGCCCTAGCTAACTATGGCTACACCTTC. Translating it yields CASSPRTALANYGYTF.

This rearrangement joins TRBV30 to TRBJ2-7; D is perhaps TRBD2 (5 bases). This CDR3 contains 12 residues. Germline values: CDR1 GTSNPN, CDR2 SVGIG (reference sequence). Trimming took 0 bases from V and 3 from J, leaving 6 bases between them. CDR3 sequence (DNA): TGTGCCTGGAGTGTAGAGGGCTACGAGCAGTACTTC. This codes for CAWSVEGYEQYF.

This chain joins TRBV7-6 and TRBJ2-6, with TRBD2 matching 12 bases. Germline lookup yields CDR1 SGHVS and CDR2 FNYEAQ. V shed 1 base and J 0 bases; nucleotides not matched to a gene: 13. The CDR3 is 22 residues long. For the CDR3, the DNA is TGTGCCAGCAGCTTAGACAGACTAGCGGGGGCATCCGACAGCTCTGGGGCCAACGTCCTGACTTTC. It codes for CASSLDRLAGASDSSGANVLTF.

The rearrangement uses TRBV5-1 and TRBJ2-1; 10 bases line up with TRBD2. V shed 3 bases and J 9 bases; nucleotides not matched to a gene: 9. Germline CDR1 reads SGHRS; CDR2 reads YFSETQ. The CDR3 runs to 15 residues. CDR3 loop: CASSSGAGGSTEQFF. The DNA for the CDR3 is TGCGCCAGCAGCTCAGGAGCGGGGGGGTCGACTGAGCAGTTCTTC.

The chain carries TRBV9 and TRBJ2-7; no clear D gene. Trimming stripped 2 bases from V and 4 bases from J, with 16 bases between. Looked up from germline, CDR1 is SGDLS and CDR2 is YYNGEE. CDR3 size: 15 residues. The CDR3: CASSVGYGSKYEQYF. In DNA, the CDR3 is TGTGCCAGCAGCGTTGGTTACGGTTCGAAGTACGAGCAGTACTTC.

This clone was picked up a small number of times. The CDR3 sequence is CASSEGRDSGNTIYF. The DNA for the CDR3 is TGTGCCAGCAGCGAGGGACGGGACTCTGGAAACACCATATATTTT. The rearrangement joins TRBV2 to TRBJ1-3; D is possibly TRBD1 (5 bases). The CDR3 runs to 15 residues. V was clipped by 6 bases and J by 0 bases, with 12 bases between them. The germline V gene has CDR1 SNHLY and CDR2 FYNNEI.

This clone was counted once. This sequence joins TRBV27 and TRBJ1-1; 8 nucleotides match TRBD1. Germline CDR1 reads MNHEY; CDR2 reads SMNVEV (reference sequence). The CDR3 totals 14 residues. The V segment lost 6 bases and the J segment 5 bases; nucleotides outside the gene matches: 8. The CDR3 bases are TGTGCCAGCAGCAGGGGGCAAAGGGGGACTGAAGCTTTCTTT. Protein sequence: CASSRGQRGTEAFF.

The rearrangement links TRBV2 to TRBJ1-4, with D possibly matching TRBD1 (6 bases). V was shortened by 3 bases and J by 3 bases, with 17 bases between the two germline ends. The germline CDR1 and CDR2 sequences are SNHLY and FYNNEI. The CDR3 loop spans 17 amino acids. The CDR3 DNA is TGTGCCAGCAGTGATCGCCTAGGGACAATGGCTAATGAAAAACTGTTTTTT. This translates into CASSDRLGTMANEKLFF.

The chain combines TRBV2 with TRBJ1-1; D possibly corresponds to TRBD1 (5 bases). The V gene lost 3 bases and the J gene lost 4 bases, with 9 bases spanning the gap. This CDR3 spans 13 amino acids. Germline V gene lookup returns CDR1 SNHLY and CDR2 FYNNEI. CDR3 protein: CASSDEGTTEAFF. Written as DNA, the CDR3 is TGTGCCAGCAGTGACGAGGGGACCACTGAAGCTTTCTTT.

Only one count was recorded for this clone. The chain has TRBV19 and TRBJ1-6; no reliable D call. Germline values: CDR1 LNHDA, CDR2 SQIVND (reference sequence). The CDR3 is 12 amino acids. Deletions cut 9 bases from V and 10 bases from J, with 13 bases between. CDR3 residues: CASATHTSPLHF. DNA of the CDR3: TGTGCCAGCGCTACACACACCTCACCCCTCCACTTT.

The genes are TRBV5-5 and TRBJ2-7; 11 nucleotides match TRBD2. The CDR3 runs to 16 residues. Germline CDR1 and CDR2: SGHKS and YYEKEE (reference sequence). With 2 bases clipped from V and 3 bases from J, the junction kept 7 bases outside the gene matches. The CDR3 is CASSFRLAGYYYEQYF. The DNA for the CDR3 is TGTGCCAGCAGCTTCCGACTAGCGGGGTACTACTACGAGCAGTACTTC.

This clone was seen a few times. This sequence joins TRBV5-1 and TRBJ2-2; 7 bases map to TRBD1. CDR1 and CDR2 from the germline V gene are SGHRS and YFSETQ. The CDR3 covers 14 residues. Germline trimming cut 4 bases from V and 4 bases from J; bases unmatched to any gene: 4. The CDR3 reads CASSPGQSTGELFF. The CDR3, as DNA: TGCGCCAGCAGCCCGGGACAGAGCACCGGGGAGCTGTTTTTT.

V and J are TRBV11-2 and TRBJ2-7, with D perhaps matching TRBD2 (6 bases). The ends were cut back, 0 bases at V and 5 bases at J, with 14 bases in the middle. Germline loops: CDR1 SGHAT, CDR2 FQNNGV. CDR3 length equals 15 residues. The CDR3 sequence: CASSLDRGLLHEQYF. DNA of the CDR3: TGTGCCAGCAGCTTAGATCGGGGGTTACTTCACGAGCAGTACTTC.

The V gene is TRBV5-1, the J gene TRBJ2-5, with unresolved D. Trimming took off 1 base at V and 5 bases at J, with 9 bases between the two ends. The CDR3 consists of 13 residues. Germline loops: CDR1 SGHRS, CDR2 YFSETQ. The DNA of the CDR3 is TGCGCCAGCAGCTTGATCGGAAAGGAGACCCAGTACTTC. Protein sequence: CASSLIGKETQYF.

The gene calls are TRBV5-1 and TRBJ1-1, with 7 positions matching TRBD1. The length of the CDR3 is 14 residues. Germline CDR1 SGHRS, CDR2 YFSETQ. With V trimmed by 4 bases and J by 1 base, 4 bases remained unmatched. CDR3 in DNA: TGCGCCAGCAGCAAGGACAGGTCGAACACTGAAGCTTTCTTT. This sequence encodes CASSKDRSNTEAFF.

This chain joins TRBV24-1 and TRBJ2-1; D is possibly TRBD1 (5 bases). The germline V gene encodes CDR1 KGHDR and CDR2 SFDVKD. This CDR3 comprises 14 residues. Trimming left V 4 bases short and J 7 bases short, with 13 bases between. Here the CDR3 reads CATSESQGGNEQFF. CDR3 nucleotides: TGTGCCACCAGTGAATCGCAGGGTGGGAATGAGCAGTTCTTC.

The chain recombines TRBV4-2 with TRBJ2-7, with 8 nucleotides matching TRBD1. CDR3 length: 17 amino acids. Trimming at V came to 0 bases and at J to 0 bases, leaving 7 bases not matched to a gene. Germline CDR1 and CDR2: LGHNA and YNFKEQ. The CDR3 region is CASSQDDRGHSSYEQYF. The CDR3 DNA reads TGTGCCAGCAGCCAAGATGACAGGGGACACAGCTCCTACGAGCAGTACTTC.